Described below is a single TCR beta chain sequence and its context. The data originate from a study of cytomegalovirus exposure and HLA in healthy donors. J gave up 5 bases and V 4 bases, and 2 bases lay outside the gene matches. The CDR3 length is 15 residues. Germline CDR1 and CDR2: LNHDA and SQIVND (reference sequence). 13 Jbeta primers and 60 Vbeta primers were used for the PCR. Data came from immunoSEQ multiplex PCR; TCRdb stores just in-frame clones and leaves some out. The table records 95,000 to 150,000 clones, around 72% of them present only once. This clonotype was sampled from a woman aged 40 to 50 in good health and CMV-seropositive. The chain is built from TRBV19 and TRBJ2-5; 15 positions match TRBD2. Specimen: PBMCs. The CDR3 spells CASSTGLAGGETQYF. In DNA form, the CDR3 reads TGTGCCAGTAGTACGGGACTAGCGGGGGGTGAGACCCAGTACTTC.